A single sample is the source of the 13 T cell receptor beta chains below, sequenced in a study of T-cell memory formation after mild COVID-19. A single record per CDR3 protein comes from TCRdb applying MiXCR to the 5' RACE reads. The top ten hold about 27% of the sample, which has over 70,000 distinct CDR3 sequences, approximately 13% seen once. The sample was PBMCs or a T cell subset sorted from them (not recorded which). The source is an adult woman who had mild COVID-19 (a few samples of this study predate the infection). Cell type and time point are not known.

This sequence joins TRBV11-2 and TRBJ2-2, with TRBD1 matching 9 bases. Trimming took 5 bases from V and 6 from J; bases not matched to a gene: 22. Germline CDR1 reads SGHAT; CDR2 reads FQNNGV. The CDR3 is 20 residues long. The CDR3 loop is CASSANRDREFSGTAGELFF. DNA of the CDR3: TGTGCCAGCAGCGCGAACCGGGACAGGGAATTTTCGGGAACCGCCGGGGAGCTGTTTTTT. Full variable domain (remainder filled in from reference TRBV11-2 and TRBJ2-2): EAGVAQSPRYKIIEKRQSVAFWCNPISGHATLYWYQQILGQGPKLLIQFQNNGVVDDSQLPKDRFSAERLKGVDSTLKIQPAKLEDSAVYLCASSANRDREFSGTAGELFFGEGSRLTVL.

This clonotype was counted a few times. The CDR3 coding sequence is TGCAGTGCTAGTCCCCGGGAGGTTAACAACGAGCAGTACTTC. This translates into CSASPREVNNEQYF. The chain joins TRBV20-1 to TRBJ2-7, with TRBD2 identical over 7 bases. The CDR3 runs to 14 residues. Germline-derived CDR1 and CDR2 are DFQATT and SNEGSKA (reference sequence). J lost 5 bases, V lost 3 bases, and 10 bases had no gene match.

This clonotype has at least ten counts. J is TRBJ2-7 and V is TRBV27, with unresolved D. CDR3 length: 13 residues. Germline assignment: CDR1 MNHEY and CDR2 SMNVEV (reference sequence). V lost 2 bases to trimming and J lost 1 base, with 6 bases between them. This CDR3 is CASSLTASYEQYF. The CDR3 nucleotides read TGTGCCAGCAGTTTAACGGCGTCCTACGAGCAGTACTTC.

The CDR3 loop is CSARDMRTLGWDTEAFF. Written as DNA, the CDR3 is TGCAGTGCTAGAGATATGCGGACACTAGGTTGGGACACTGAAGCTTTCTTT. The chain uses TRBV20-1 and TRBJ1-1, with D possibly being TRBD1 (5 bases). Germline values: CDR1 DFQATT, CDR2 SNEGSKA (reference sequence). V lost 0 bases and J 3 bases, leaving 20 bases between the germline ends. The length of the CDR3 is 17 residues.

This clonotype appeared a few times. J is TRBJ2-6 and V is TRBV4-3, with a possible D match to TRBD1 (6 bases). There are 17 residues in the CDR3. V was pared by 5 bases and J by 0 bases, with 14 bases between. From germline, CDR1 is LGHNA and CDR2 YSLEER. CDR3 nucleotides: TGCGCCAGCAGCAAGGACAGTCCTGCCTCTGGGGCCAACGTCCTGACTTTC. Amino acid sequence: CASSKDSPASGANVLTF.

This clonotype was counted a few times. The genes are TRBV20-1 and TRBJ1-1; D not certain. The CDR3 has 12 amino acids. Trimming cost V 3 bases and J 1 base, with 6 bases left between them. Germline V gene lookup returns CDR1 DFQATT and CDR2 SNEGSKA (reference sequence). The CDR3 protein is CSARSGNTEAFF. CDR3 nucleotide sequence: TGCAGTGCTAGGTCAGGGAACACTGAAGCTTTCTTT.

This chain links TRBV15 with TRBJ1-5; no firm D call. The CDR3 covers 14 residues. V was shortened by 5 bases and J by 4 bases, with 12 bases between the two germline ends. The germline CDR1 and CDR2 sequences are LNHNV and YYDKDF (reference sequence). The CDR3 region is CATSPGRQNQPQHF. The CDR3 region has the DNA TGTGCCACCAGCCCCGGGAGACAAAATCAGCCCCAGCATTTT.

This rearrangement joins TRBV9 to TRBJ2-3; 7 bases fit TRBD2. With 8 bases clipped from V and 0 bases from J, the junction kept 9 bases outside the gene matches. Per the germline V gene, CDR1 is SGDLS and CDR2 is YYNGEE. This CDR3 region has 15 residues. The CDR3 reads CASPLSGPSTDTQYF. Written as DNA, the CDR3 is TGTGCCAGTCCCCTTAGCGGGCCTAGCACAGATACGCAGTATTTT.

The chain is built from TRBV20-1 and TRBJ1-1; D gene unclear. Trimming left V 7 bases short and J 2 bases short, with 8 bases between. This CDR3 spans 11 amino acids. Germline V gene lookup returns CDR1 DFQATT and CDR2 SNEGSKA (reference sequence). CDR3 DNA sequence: TGCAGTGTTCAGAGTAACACTGAAGCTTTCTTT. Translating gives CSVQSNTEAFF.

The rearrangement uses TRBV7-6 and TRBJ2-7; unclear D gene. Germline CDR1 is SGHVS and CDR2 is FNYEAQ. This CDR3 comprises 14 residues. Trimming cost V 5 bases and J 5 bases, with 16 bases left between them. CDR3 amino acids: CASSPSGSFDEQYF. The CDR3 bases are TGTGCCAGCAGCCCGTCCGGGTCTTTTGACGAGCAGTACTTC. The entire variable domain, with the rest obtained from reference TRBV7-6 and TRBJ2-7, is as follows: GAGVSQSPRYKVTKRGQDVALRCDPISGHVSLYWYRQALGQGPEFLTYFNYEAQQDKSGLPNDRFSAERPEGSISTLTIQRTEQRDSAMYRCASSPSGSFDEQYFGPGTRLTVT.

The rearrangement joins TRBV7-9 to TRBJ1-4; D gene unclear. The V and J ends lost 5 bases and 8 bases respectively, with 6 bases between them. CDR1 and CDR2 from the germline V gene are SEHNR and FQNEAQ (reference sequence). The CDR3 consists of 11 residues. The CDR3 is CASSRGEKLFF. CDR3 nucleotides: TGTGCCAGCAGCCGAGGCGAAAAACTGTTTTTT.

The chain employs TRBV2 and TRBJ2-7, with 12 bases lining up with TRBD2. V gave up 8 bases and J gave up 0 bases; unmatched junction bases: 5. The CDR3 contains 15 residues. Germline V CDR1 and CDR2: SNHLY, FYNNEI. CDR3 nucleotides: TGTGCCAGCTACGGGACTAGCGGGTCCTCCTACGAGCAGTACTTC. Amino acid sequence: CASYGTSGSSYEQYF.

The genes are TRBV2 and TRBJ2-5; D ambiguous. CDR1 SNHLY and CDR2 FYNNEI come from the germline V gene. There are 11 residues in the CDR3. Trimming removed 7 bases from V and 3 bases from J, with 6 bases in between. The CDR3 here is CASTQEETQYF. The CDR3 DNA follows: TGTGCCAGCACTCAAGAAGAGACCCAGTACTTC.